These 30 T cell receptor beta chains were all obtained from the same sample, sequenced in a study of Ad26.COV2.S vaccination and SARS-CoV-2 variants. Produced via immunoSEQ multiplex PCR; TCRdb's table is partial and in-frame only. The sample lists approximately 350,000 clones, 83% occurring once. Regarding treatment: 19 received Ad26.COV2.S at low or high dose, single or two shots; about 5 received placebo; per-sample allocation not given. Samples analyzed were those drawn on day 63 after the first vaccine or placebo injection. Sequencing was performed on peripheral blood, taken in a trial of Ad26.COV2.S vaccine versus placebo. Receptor source: a person between 18 and 60 years old who received the Ad26.COV2.S COVID-19 vaccine or a placebo.

This clone was observed a few times. The rearrangement links TRBV27 to TRBJ2-3; D gene ambiguous. The CDR3 is 14 amino acids. CDR1 is MNHEY, CDR2 SMNVEV, per germline (reference sequence). Between the trimmed V and J ends, which lost 3 bases and 3 bases, there was a span of 10 bases. The CDR3 is CASSFRHRTDTQYF. The CDR3 coding sequence is TGTGCCAGCAGTTTCCGACACCGGACAGATACGCAGTATTTT.

CDR3 protein: CASSLSFPGGIETQYF. CDR3 bases: TGTGCCAGCAGCTTATCATTTCCGGGGGGGATAGAGACCCAGTACTTC. This chain connects TRBV25-1 to TRBJ2-5, with TRBD2 matching 8 bases. Germline CDR1 and CDR2: MGHDK and SYGVNS. The J segment lost 4 bases and the V segment lost 6 bases, leaving 13 bases of the junction unmatched. The CDR3 consists of 16 residues.

This rearrangement joins TRBV27 to TRBJ2-7; 7 nucleotides line up with TRBD2. Germline CDR1 reads MNHEY; CDR2 reads SMNVEV (reference sequence). V lost 2 bases and J lost 6; bases outside the gene matches: 10. The CDR3 spans 15 residues. CDR3 residues: CASSLGGEGLGEQYF. The DNA of the CDR3 is TGTGCCAGCAGTTTAGGGGGGGAAGGTTTGGGCGAGCAGTACTTC.

This sequence joins TRBV29-1 and TRBJ2-3; D gene ambiguous. V shed 4 bases and J shed 6 bases, with 8 bases lying between them. Germline assignment: CDR1 SQVTM and CDR2 ANQGSEA. The CDR3 loop spans 11 amino acids. CDR3 in DNA: TGCAGCGTTGTTCAGTTTGATACGCAGTATTTT. It codes for CSVVQFDTQYF.

To note about this clone: The identical CDR3 is also encoded by other nucleotide sequences in the sample. The chain employs TRBV5-1 and TRBJ1-1, with D uncertain. Per germline, CDR1 SGHRS and CDR2 YFSETQ. The CDR3 sequence is 13 residues long. V was pared by 2 bases and J by 1 base, with 6 bases between. DNA for the CDR3: TGCGCCAGCAGCTTAGGCGAGAACACTGAAGCTTTCTTT. Translating it yields CASSLGENTEAFF. Full variable domain (rest looked up from reference TRBV5-1 and TRBJ1-1): KAGVTQTPRYLIKTRGQQVTLSCSPISGHRSVSWYQQTPGQGLQFLFEYFSETQRNKGNFPGRFSGRQFSNSRSEMNVSTLELGDSALYLCASSLGENTEAFFGQGTRLTVV.

This chain uses TRBV29-1 with TRBJ2-1; tentative D call: TRBD1 (6 bases). V dropped 7 bases and J dropped 5 bases, with 18 bases sitting between them. Germline assignment: CDR1 SQVTM and CDR2 ANQGSEA. The CDR3 runs 14 residues. This chain's CDR3 is CSARGLLLNNEQFF. The CDR3 DNA follows: TGCAGCGCCAGGGGATTACTATTAAACAATGAGCAGTTCTTC.

The chain carries TRBV5-4 and TRBJ1-4; D might be TRBD1 (5 bases). Trimming left V 5 bases short and J 6 bases short, with 14 bases between. Germline V gene lookup returns CDR1 SGHNT and CDR2 YYREEE (reference sequence). This CDR3 has 14 amino acids. CDR3 sequence (DNA): TGTGCCAGCAGGCCAGGGCCACGGGATGAAAAACTGTTTTTT. Translating it yields CASRPGPRDEKLFF.

The rearrangement uses TRBV6-2 or TRBV6-3 and TRBJ1-1; perhaps TRBD1 as D (6 bases). V gave up 7 bases and J gave up 1 base, with 19 bases separating them. In germline, CDR1 is MNHEY, CDR2 SVGEGT. CDR3 length equals 16 residues. The DNA for the CDR3 is TGTGCCAGCACCCCCCTCCTGGGGGGCCGGAACACTGAAGCTTTCTTT. This codes for CASTPLLGGRNTEAFF.

This clone has a handful of counts. The chain combines TRBV9 with TRBJ2-3; D ambiguous. Looked up from germline, CDR1 is SGDLS and CDR2 is YYNGEE. The CDR3 has 14 amino acids. Trimming removed 1 base at V and 6 bases at J, with 12 bases between. CDR3 coding DNA: TGTGCCAGCAGCGTAAGTAGGATCGACGATACGCAGTATTTT. Translation: CASSVSRIDDTQYF.

The chain joins TRBV5-1 to TRBJ2-1; 8 bases are shared with TRBD2. J gave up 6 bases and V 0 bases, and 5 bases lay outside the gene matches. This CDR3 comprises 15 residues. CDR1 SGHRS and CDR2 YFSETQ come from the germline V gene. This CDR3 is CASSLGASGRNEQFF. CDR3 coding DNA: TGCGCCAGCAGCTTGGGGGCTAGCGGGCGCAATGAGCAGTTCTTC.

This clone has more than one count but fewer than ten. This rearrangement joins TRBV11-2 to TRBJ2-3; D unresolved. CDR3 length equals 12 residues. Germline V lookup: CDR1 SGHAT, CDR2 FQNNGV. With 4 bases removed from V and 5 bases from J, the gap between germline ends came to 7 bases. CDR3 amino acids: CASSSVGDTQYF. Written as DNA, the CDR3 is TGTGCCAGCAGCTCGGTGGGAGATACGCAGTATTTT.

The chain carries TRBV5-1 and TRBJ2-2; perhaps TRBD2 as D (5 bases). Germline V gene sequence: CDR1 SGHRS, CDR2 YFSETQ. The CDR3 runs to 15 residues. Trimming stripped 4 bases from V and 0 bases from J, with 10 bases between. The CDR3 nucleotides are TGCGCCAGCAGCGCTACTAGAACGAACACCGGGGAGCTGTTTTTT. Translated, it gives CASSATRTNTGELFF.

This chain links TRBV9 with TRBJ2-3; 9 bases fit TRBD2. Germline CDR1 SGDLS, CDR2 YYNGEE. The V segment lost 2 bases and the J segment 2 bases; nucleotides outside the gene matches: 3. CDR3 length: 15 amino acids. The DNA of the CDR3 is TGTGCCAGCAGCGTTCTAGCGGGGATCACAGATACGCAGTATTTT. This codes for CASSVLAGITDTQYF.

The chain joins TRBV6-5 to TRBJ1-1; 10 bases line up with TRBD1. CDR1 MNHEY and CDR2 SVGAGI come from the germline V gene. The ends lost 7 bases at V and 5 bases at J; junction bases unmatched: 4. The CDR3 has 13 amino acids. Here the CDR3 reads CASIGQGGTEAFF. CDR3 nucleotide sequence: TGTGCCAGCATTGGACAGGGGGGTACTGAAGCTTTCTTT.

The chain recombines TRBV18 with TRBJ2-3, with 9 bases identical to TRBD2. The CDR3 extends over 16 amino acids. CDR1 and CDR2 (germline): KGHSH, LQKENI. V trimming: 0 bases; J trimming: 3 bases; junction bases outside the gene matches: 4. Written as DNA, the CDR3 is TGTGCCAGCTCACCACCGTTCGCGGGGGGGACAGATACGCAGTATTTT. It translates to CASSPPFAGGTDTQYF.

The rearrangement links TRBV20-1 to TRBJ1-4; D perhaps matches TRBD1 (5 bases). The V end was cut by 3 bases, the J end by 12 bases, with 20 bases between. Germline CDR1 reads DFQATT; CDR2 reads SNEGSKA (reference sequence). The length of the CDR3 is 14 residues. CDR3 coding DNA: TGCAGTGCTAGTAATCGTTGGAGGGGAAGGGAACTGTTTTTT. Protein product: CSASNRWRGRELFF.

This chain connects TRBV11-3 to TRBJ1-1; D gene unclear. The CDR3 covers 12 residues. Trimming took off 5 bases at V and 9 bases at J, with 13 bases between the two ends. The germline V gene has CDR1 SGHNT and CDR2 YENEEA. The CDR3 loop is CASSDPGVKAFF. The CDR3 region has the DNA TGTGCCAGCAGCGACCCGGGAGTAAAAGCTTTCTTT.

The rearrangement joins TRBV15 to TRBJ2-3, with TRBD2 as a possible D gene (6 bases). The CDR3 totals 15 residues. Trimming removed 5 bases from V and 2 bases from J, with 14 bases in between. From germline, CDR1 is LNHNV and CDR2 YYDKDF (reference sequence). CDR3 region: CATSALGGNTDTQYF. The CDR3 DNA follows: TGTGCCACCAGCGCCCTAGGCGGGAACACAGATACGCAGTATTTT.

This chain links TRBV20-1 with TRBJ1-2; D might be TRBD1 (5 bases). The CDR3 spans 15 residues. The V gene's germline CDR1 is DFQATT and CDR2 SNEGSKA (reference sequence). The V end lost 3 bases, the J end lost 7 bases, and 21 bases lay between the germline ends. The CDR3 loop is CSASPQAGVVSGYTF. CDR3 nucleotides: TGCAGTGCTAGTCCGCAGGCGGGGGTGGTGAGTGGCTACACCTTC.

This clone appeared a single time. This chain links TRBV7-9 with TRBJ2-7; TRBD1 matches 8 bases. The trim removed 3 bases at V and 2 bases at J, leaving 3 bases unmatched. The CDR3 is made up of 14 amino acids. Per the germline V gene, CDR1 is SEHNR and CDR2 is FQNEAQ (reference sequence). The CDR3 nucleotides are TGTGCCAGCAGCTTTCAACAGGGGGCCTACGAGCAGTACTTC. Translation gives CASSFQQGAYEQYF.

The genes are TRBV27 and TRBJ2-7; D unclear. Germline V gene sequence: CDR1 MNHEY, CDR2 SMNVEV (reference sequence). CDR3 length: 13 residues. Trimming removed 2 bases at V and 1 base at J, with 6 bases between. The chain's CDR3 is CASSLTPSYEQYF. The CDR3, as DNA: TGTGCCAGCAGTTTAACCCCATCCTACGAGCAGTACTTC.

This rearrangement joins TRBV9 to TRBJ1-5, with D unclear. In germline, CDR1 is SGDLS, CDR2 YYNGEE. The CDR3 loop spans 15 amino acids. V was pared by 0 bases and J by 0 bases, with 7 bases between. The CDR3 coding sequence is TGTGCCAGCAGCGTAGGAGTTTATAGCAATCAGCCCCAGCATTTT. This sequence encodes CASSVGVYSNQPQHF.

This clone was seen more than once but under ten times. The J gene is TRBJ1-2, the V gene TRBV3-1 (or the pseudogene TRBV3-2); D remains ambiguous. Germline CDR1 reads LGHDT; CDR2 reads YNNKEL (reference sequence). The CDR3 totals 12 residues. Deletions cut 2 bases from V and 5 bases from J, with 6 bases between. The CDR3 sequence: CASSQSAYGYTF. Here the CDR3 DNA reads TGTGCCAGCAGCCAATCCGCTTATGGCTACACCTTC.

V and J are TRBV6-5 and TRBJ2-1; D unresolved. CDR1 and CDR2 from the germline V gene are MNHEY and SVGAGI. The germline V and J ends were trimmed by 7 bases and 5 bases, with 12 bases remaining between them. CDR3 length: 13 residues. The CDR3 reads CASIISWDNEQFF. The DNA of the CDR3 is TGTGCCAGCATCATTAGTTGGGACAATGAGCAGTTCTTC.

This sequence joins TRBV7-2 and TRBJ2-1; tentative D call: TRBD2 (6 bases). The V gene lost 5 bases and the J gene lost 12 bases, with 14 bases spanning the gap. Germline assignment: CDR1 SGHTA and CDR2 FQGNSA. CDR3 size: 12 residues. CDR3 sequence reads: CASSPILGGQFF. The CDR3 DNA reads as TGTGCCAGCAGCCCGATCTTGGGGGGGCAGTTCTTC.

This clone has more than one count but fewer than ten. This chain links TRBV3-1 (or the pseudogene TRBV3-2) with TRBJ1-3; D ambiguous. There are 16 residues in the CDR3. The V and J ends lost 1 base and 0 bases respectively, with 10 bases between them. The germline CDR1 and CDR2 sequences are LGHDT and YNNKEL (reference sequence). The CDR3: CASSQVRTASGNTIYF. In DNA form, the CDR3 reads TGTGCCAGCAGCCAAGTCCGGACGGCCTCTGGAAACACCATATATTTT.

The chain uses TRBV11-2 and TRBJ1-5, with D perhaps matching TRBD1 (6 bases). The CDR3 length is 15 residues. V lost 0 bases to trimming and J lost 6 bases, with 12 bases between them. Germline CDR1 and CDR2: SGHAT and FQNNGV. CDR3 sequence: CASSLEAGASQPQHF. In DNA form, the CDR3 reads TGTGCCAGCAGCTTAGAGGCGGGGGCGAGTCAGCCCCAGCATTTT.

The chain combines TRBV11-2 with TRBJ2-7, with D perhaps TRBD2 (5 bases). CDR3 length: 17 amino acids. V was clipped by 5 bases and J by 3 bases, with 23 bases between them. Germline CDR1 reads SGHAT; CDR2 reads FQNNGV. The CDR3 is CASSPRVTSSPIYEQYF. CDR3 sequence (DNA): TGTGCCAGCAGCCCGCGGGTTACTAGTTCCCCGATCTACGAGCAGTACTTC. The whole variable domain, filled in from reference TRBV11-2 and TRBJ2-7, reads EAGVAQSPRYKIIEKRQSVAFWCNPISGHATLYWYQQILGQGPKLLIQFQNNGVVDDSQLPKDRFSAERLKGVDSTLKIQPAKLEDSAVYLCASSPRVTSSPIYEQYFGPGTRLTVT.

Only one count was recorded for this clone. This chain uses TRBV12-3 or TRBV12-4 with TRBJ1-1; unclear D gene. This CDR3 contains 13 residues. V lost 5 bases to trimming and J lost 2 bases, with 9 bases between them. Here the CDR3 DNA reads TGTGCCAGCAGTAAAAGAGAAAACACTGAAGCTTTCTTT. This encodes CASSKRENTEAFF.

V gene TRBV18 combines with J gene TRBJ2-3, with D possibly being TRBD2 (5 bases). The CDR3 sequence is 14 residues long. V shed 8 bases and J shed 0 bases, with 12 bases lying between them. The germline gives CDR1 KGHSH, CDR2 LQKENI. For the CDR3, the DNA is TGTGCCAGCGCCGGGAAGACTAGCACAGATACGCAGTATTTT. Protein: CASAGKTSTDTQYF. Full variable domain (remainder filled in from reference TRBV18 and TRBJ2-3): NAGVMQNPRHLVRRRGQEARLRCSPMKGHSHVYWYRQLPEEGLKFMVYLQKENIIDESGMPKERFSAEFPKEGPSILRIQQVVRGDSAAYFCASAGKTSTDTQYFGPGTRLTVL.